This T cell receptor (beta chain) appears in the sequencing data of a study of OX40 agonist ivuxolimab in advanced cancers. As regards this clone: Antigen: not known.

The CDR3 loop spans 17 amino acids. After removal of 2 bases from V and 3 bases from J, the junction contained 7 bases not matched to a gene. CDR1 is MNHEY and CDR2 is SMNVEV in the germline V gene (reference sequence). Measured with immunoSEQ multiplex PCR; TCRdb has only the in-frame clones, and not every one. The sample contains fewer than 85,000 clones, 75% to 95% of which appear only once. Study results and caveats: In the expanded peripheral T cells, antigen specificity was never determined.

This TCR was sampled from an adult with an advanced solid tumor such as melanoma, head and neck, liver or kidney cancer. Sample: CD4+ or CD8+ T cells sorted from blood, taken in a trial of the OX40 agonist ivuxolimab. The J gene is TRBJ2-2, the V gene TRBV27, with 9 bases that match TRBD2. CDR3 amino acids: CASSLLRASGDTGELFF. CDR3 nucleotide sequence: TGTGCCAGCAGTTTACTTAGGGCTAGCGGGGACACCGGGGAGCTGTTTTTT.